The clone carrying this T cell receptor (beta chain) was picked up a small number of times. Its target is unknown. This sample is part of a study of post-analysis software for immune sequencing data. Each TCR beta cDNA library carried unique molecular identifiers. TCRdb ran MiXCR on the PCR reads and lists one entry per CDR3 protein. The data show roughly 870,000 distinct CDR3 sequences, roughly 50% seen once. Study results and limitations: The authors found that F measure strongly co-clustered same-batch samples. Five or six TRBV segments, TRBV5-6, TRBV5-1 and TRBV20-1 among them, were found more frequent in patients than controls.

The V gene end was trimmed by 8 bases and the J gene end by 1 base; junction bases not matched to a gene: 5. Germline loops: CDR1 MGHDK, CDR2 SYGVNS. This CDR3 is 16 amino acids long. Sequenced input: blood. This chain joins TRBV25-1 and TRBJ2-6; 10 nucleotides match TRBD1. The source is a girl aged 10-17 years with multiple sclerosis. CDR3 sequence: CASSRDRGSGANVLTF. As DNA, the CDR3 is TGTGCCAGCTCCCGGGACAGGGGATCTGGGGCCAACGTCCTGACTTTC.